The rows below give T cell receptor beta chains drawn from one sample of a study of blood T cell repertoires in COVID-19. Only in-frame clones appear in the TCRdb table, and some are missing; sequencing was by immunoSEQ multiplex PCR. This table has 150,000 to 170,000 clones, approximately 79% appearing once. Input material: PBMCs or T cells enriched from blood (not recorded which). The receptors here all came from a middle-aged man who had recovered from COVID-19. Both conserved end residues are part of each CDR3. A D gene is named only where the DNA matches it firmly. Size is omitted from some rows. Given values are once, few, many or a class for expanded clones.

clone_size,j_call,v_call,d_call,cdr3_aa,cdr3_nt
NA,TRBJ1-3,TRBV19,NA,CASSYSGRAGNTIYF,TGTGCCAGTAGTTATAGTGGCAGGGCTGGAAACACCATATATTTT
few,TRBJ1-5,TRBV6-5,TRBD1,CASSPGTGINQPQHF,TGTGCCAGCAGTCCGGGGACAGGGATAAATCAGCCCCAGCATTTT
once,TRBJ1-1,TRBV2,NA,CASSDRVSAEAFF,TGTGCCAGCAGTGACAGGGTATCGGCTGAAGCTTTCTTT
NA,TRBJ1-1,TRBV6-6,TRBD1,CASGDTGETTEAFF,TGTGCCAGCGGTGATACAGGGGAGACCACTGAAGCTTTCTTT
NA,TRBJ1-1,TRBV7-3,NA,CASSLETNTEAFF,TGTGCCAGCAGCCTAGAGACGAACACTGAAGCTTTCTTT
NA,TRBJ1-4,TRBV7-9,NA,CASSFPDGGNEKLFF,TGTGCCAGCAGCTTCCCGGACGGAGGGAATGAAAAACTGTTTTTT
NA,TRBJ1-6,TRBV7-3,TRBD1,CARGDSKNYYNSPLHF,TGTGCCAGGGGGGACAGCAAAAACTACTATAATTCACCCCTCCACTTT
NA,TRBJ1-2,TRBV18,TRBD1,CASSLDRGPIYGYTF,TGTGCCAGCTCGCTCGACAGGGGGCCCATCTATGGCTACACCTTC
NA,TRBJ2-1,TRBV7-2,TRBD1,CASSPSWGQIYNEQFF,TGTGCCAGCAGCCCCTCGTGGGGACAGATTTACAATGAGCAGTTCTTC
NA,TRBJ2-7,TRBV2,NA,CASRDSLYEQYF,TGTGCCAGCAGGGACAGTCTCTACGAGCAGTACTTC
NA,TRBJ1-5,TRBV2,TRBD1,CASSEQGASNQPQHF,TGTGCCAGCAGTGAACAGGGGGCTAGCAATCAGCCCCAGCATTTT
NA,TRBJ2-1,TRBV12-3/TRBV12-4,NA,CASNTLVHNEQFF,TGTGCCAGCAACACTCTAGTCCACAATGAGCAGTTCTTC
NA,TRBJ2-2,TRBV2,NA,CASSESRVTGELFF,TGTGCCAGCAGTGAATCCCGGGTGACCGGGGAGCTGTTTTTT
NA,TRBJ1-1,TRBV7-9,NA,CASSLTGGNTEAFF,TGTGCCAGCAGCTTAACGGGAGGAAACACTGAAGCTTTCTTT
NA,TRBJ2-3,TRBV5-1,TRBD2,CASSSGTSGSDTQYF,TGCGCCAGCAGCTCTGGGACTAGCGGGTCAGATACGCAGTATTTT
NA,TRBJ2-5,TRBV7-9,TRBD1,CASTSSRGRLRMSETQYF,TGTGCCAGCACCTCCTCCAGGGGGCGGTTACGTATGTCGGAGACCCAGTACTTC